This TCR beta chain was retrieved from a study of T-cell reconstitution after alpha-beta-depleted transplantation in children. After removal of 5 bases from V and 8 bases from J, the junction contained 17 bases not matched to a gene. CDR1 is SGHTA and CDR2 is FQGNSA in the germline V gene. This CDR3 comprises 16 residues. Unique molecular identifiers were built into the TCRbeta library. TCRdb independently ran MiXCR on the PCR reads; one entry per CDR3 protein. The repertoire has fewer than 500,000 distinct CDR3 sequences, 43% of them found once; the top ten carry approximately 25%. A note on this clonotype: Its antigen is undetermined.

Broader study findings: Most T-cell counts and diversity one year after the transplant came from T cells that were newly produced. About two months after transplant, alpha-beta T cells reportedly came from several hundred expanded graft clones. Some patients owed their high day-60 TCRbeta diversity to surviving recipient T cells and thymic progenitors.

Sequences were derived from PBMCs, sampled before TCRalphabeta/CD19-depleted stem cell transplant. This sequence was found in a girl aged 2-10 years with aplastic anemia, due to receive a stem cell transplant. The chain employs TRBV7-2 and TRBJ1-2; TRBD1 aligns across 7 bases. The CDR3 DNA reads as TGTGCCAGCAGCCCCTCGGACAGGCCCATGGATGGGGGCTACACCTTC. It yields the protein CASSPSDRPMDGGYTF.